Following are 27 T cell receptor beta chains from one sample sequenced in a study of blood T cell repertoires in COVID-19. Sequencing used immunoSEQ multiplex PCR; TCRdb keeps in-frame clones, though not all of them. The profile shows approximately 64,000 clones, roughly 91% of them singletons. Sample: PBMCs or T cells enriched from blood (not recorded which). Source of these receptors: a woman aged 40 to 50 who had recovered from COVID-19.

This clone was detected only once. The CDR3 DNA reads as TGCGCCAGCAGCTGGGACAGGGTGGACACCGGGGAGCTGTTTTTT. It yields the protein CASSWDRVDTGELFF. The V and J genes are TRBV5-1 and TRBJ2-2; 9 bases align to TRBD1. The CDR3 length is 15 residues. V shed 3 bases, J shed 3 bases, and the junction held 3 bases outside the gene matches. The germline V gene has CDR1 SGHRS and CDR2 YFSETQ.

The gene calls are TRBV9 and TRBJ1-3; TRBD1 might be the D (5 bases). This CDR3 is 16 amino acids long. Germline CDR1 and CDR2: SGDLS and YYNGEE. V was trimmed by 0 bases and J by 4 bases, leaving 14 bases between them. The CDR3 nucleotides are TGTGCCAGCAGCGTAGAGGAGGGGAGGGCCGGAAACACCATATATTTT. Protein product: CASSVEEGRAGNTIYF.

The J gene is TRBJ1-5, the V gene TRBV6-1, with D unresolved. The CDR3 has 17 amino acids. Germline loops: CDR1 MNHNS, CDR2 SASEGT. Trimming took 2 bases from V and 0 from J, leaving 14 bases between them. The CDR3 sequence: CASSELVTTISNQPQHF. The CDR3 nucleotides are TGTGCCAGCAGTGAATTGGTGACGACAATTAGCAATCAGCCCCAGCATTTT.

V is TRBV18 and J is TRBJ1-1; no definite D call. Deletions cut 3 bases from V and 3 bases from J, with 11 bases between. Germline V gives CDR1 KGHSH, CDR2 LQKENI. The CDR3 totals 14 residues. For the CDR3, the DNA is TGTGCCAGCTCACCGGGGAGGTTGGACACTGAAGCTTTCTTT. As protein: CASSPGRLDTEAFF.

The rearrangement links TRBV19 to TRBJ2-5, with a weak D call TRBD1 (5 bases). This CDR3 is built from 15 residues. Germline assignment: CDR1 LNHDA and CDR2 SQIVND (reference sequence). V lost 3 bases and J 1 base, leaving 12 bases between the germline ends. CDR3 DNA sequence: TGTGCCAGTAGTATGTCTGTAGGGGTCCAAGAGACCCAGTACTTC. Residues: CASSMSVGVQETQYF.

V is TRBV12-5 and J is TRBJ1-2, with D uncertain. Per the germline V gene, CDR1 is LGHNT and CDR2 is FRNRAP. Trimming cost V 2 bases and J 8 bases, with 9 bases left between them. The CDR3 contains 12 residues. CDR3 nucleotide sequence: TGTGCTAGTGGTTTGTTATACCGGGGCTACACCTTC. Translating gives CASGLLYRGYTF.

The rearrangement uses TRBV4-1 and TRBJ1-1, with D possibly matching TRBD1 (5 bases). This CDR3 is built from 13 residues. Germline-derived CDR1 and CDR2 are MGHRA and YSYEKL. V shed 3 bases and J shed 5 bases, with 10 bases lying between them. The CDR3 DNA reads as TGCGCCAGCAGCCATGGGGGGGGGACTGAAGCTTTCTTT. This sequence encodes CASSHGGGTEAFF.

The CDR3 loop reads CASSFRVTNYGYTF. The DNA for the CDR3 is TGTGCCAGCAGCTTCCGGGTTACTAACTATGGCTACACCTTC. This chain joins TRBV11-2 and TRBJ1-2; D is undetermined. V gave up 3 bases and J gave up 0 bases, with 8 bases separating them. CDR1 and CDR2 from the germline V gene are SGHAT and FQNNGV. This CDR3 comprises 14 residues.

The V and J genes are TRBV5-1 and TRBJ1-2; 7 bases agree with TRBD1. The CDR3 extends over 15 amino acids. Germline V gene data show CDR1 as SGHRS and CDR2 as YFSETQ. The trim removed 0 bases at V and 1 base at J, leaving 3 bases unmatched. CDR3 region: CASSLESGGNYGYTF. The CDR3 nucleotides are TGCGCCAGCAGCTTGGAGTCAGGGGGTAACTATGGCTACACCTTC.

The CDR3 loop reads CASSPTGLAGANEQFF. The CDR3 DNA reads as TGTGCCAGCAGCCCCACCGGACTAGCGGGAGCAAATGAGCAGTTCTTC. The rearrangement links TRBV4-2 to TRBJ2-1, with 13 bases matching TRBD2. V lost 4 bases and J lost 7; bases outside the gene matches: 7. The CDR3 extends over 16 amino acids. Looked up from germline, CDR1 is LGHNA and CDR2 is YNFKEQ.

V and J are TRBV19 and TRBJ2-5, with 10 nucleotides matching TRBD1. V lost 6 bases to trimming and J lost 5 bases; unmatched junction nucleotides: 3. This CDR3 is 13 amino acids long. The V gene's germline CDR1 is LNHDA and CDR2 SQIVND (reference sequence). Here the CDR3 DNA reads TGTGCCAGTAGACCGGACAGGGGGGAGACCCAGTACTTC. This codes for CASRPDRGETQYF.

To note about this clone: Distinct nucleotide sequences in the sample also encode this CDR3. The gene calls are TRBV18 and TRBJ1-3; D remains ambiguous. Germline V CDR1 and CDR2: KGHSH, LQKENI. The CDR3 has 14 residues. V was shortened by 3 bases and J by 0 bases, with 6 bases between the two germline ends. The CDR3 sequence is CASSPGSSGNTIYF. The CDR3 region has the DNA TGTGCCAGCTCACCGGGGAGCTCTGGAAACACCATATATTTT.

As regards this clone: At one end, the junction sequence differs from germline, possibly due to a read error. The rearrangement uses TRBV4-2 and TRBJ2-7, with 8 nucleotides matching TRBD2. Germline CDR1 and CDR2: LGHNA and YNFKEQ. The CDR3 is 14 residues long. CDR3 amino acids: CASSQDRGRTSQSF. DNA of the CDR3: TGTGCCAGCAGCCAAGATCGGGGAAGGACTAGCCAGTCCTTC.

The chain couples TRBV5-1 to TRBJ1-1, with 8 positions matching TRBD1. With 4 bases clipped from V and 3 bases from J, the junction kept 14 bases outside the gene matches. There are 17 residues in the CDR3. From germline, CDR1 is SGHRS and CDR2 YFSETQ. This CDR3 is CASSPDRVKGGDTEAFF. For the CDR3, the DNA is TGCGCCAGCAGCCCGGACAGGGTAAAGGGCGGGGACACTGAAGCTTTCTTT.

The chain carries TRBV19 and TRBJ1-1; D is ambiguous. CDR3 length: 16 residues. Germline lookup yields CDR1 LNHDA and CDR2 SQIVND (reference sequence). Trimming took off 5 bases at V and 3 bases at J, with 19 bases between the two ends. The CDR3 DNA is TGTGCCAGTAGTCCCTCCCTGGAGGTGGTGGACACTGAAGCTTTCTTT. Its protein is CASSPSLEVVDTEAFF.

V usage is TRBV28 and J usage is TRBJ2-5; weak D call: TRBD2 (6 bases). The germline CDR1 and CDR2 sequences are MDHEN and SYDVKM. Trimming removed 4 bases at V and 2 bases at J, with 8 bases between. The CDR3 has 13 amino acids. CDR3: CASSSGRQETQYF. For the CDR3, the DNA is TGTGCCAGCAGTTCGGGGAGGCAAGAGACCCAGTACTTC.

In nucleotides, the CDR3 is TGTGCCAGCAGTTATTCCGGTCCCTACGAGCAGTACTTC. It codes for CASSYSGPYEQYF. The chain employs TRBV6-5 and TRBJ2-7; no definite D call. Germline values: CDR1 MNHEY, CDR2 SVGAGI. The CDR3 covers 13 residues. Trimming removed 3 bases at V and 2 bases at J, with 8 bases between.

This clone has a handful of counts. The chain couples TRBV7-9 to TRBJ2-5; possibly TRBD2 for D (5 bases). Between the trimmed V and J ends, which lost 1 base and 1 base, there was a span of 22 bases. Germline CDR1 reads SEHNR; CDR2 reads FQNEAQ (reference sequence). The CDR3 is 19 residues long. The CDR3 coding sequence is TGTGCCAGCAGCTTAGATGAACGGTGGGCACGAGGAGGCCAAGAGACCCAGTACTTC. Its translation is CASSLDERWARGGQETQYF.

This clone was seen just once. This chain uses TRBV25-1 with TRBJ1-2; D remains ambiguous. With 1 base removed from V and 4 bases from J, the gap between germline ends came to 7 bases. The length of the CDR3 is 13 residues. Germline V gene sequence: CDR1 MGHDK, CDR2 SYGVNS. CDR3 sequence (DNA): TGTGCCAGCAGTGAATCTGGGCCCTATGGCTACACCTTC. Amino acids: CASSESGPYGYTF.

The gene calls are TRBV11-2 and TRBJ2-3; the D gene is possibly TRBD2 (6 bases). The CDR3 length is 15 residues. Germline V lookup: CDR1 SGHAT, CDR2 FQNNGV. V lost 5 bases to trimming and J lost 3 bases, with 15 bases between them. This chain's CDR3 is CASSPSGEGTDTQYF. CDR3 nucleotide sequence: TGTGCCAGCAGCCCGTCGGGGGAAGGGACAGATACGCAGTATTTT. The variable domain in full, completed from reference TRBV11-2 and TRBJ2-3, reads EAGVAQSPRYKIIEKRQSVAFWCNPISGHATLYWYQQILGQGPKLLIQFQNNGVVDDSQLPKDRFSAERLKGVDSTLKIQPAKLEDSAVYLCASSPSGEGTDTQYFGPGTRLTVL.

The chain carries TRBV7-2 and TRBJ1-3; D unclear. The CDR3 has 16 amino acids. Trimming cost V 5 bases and J 0 bases, with 14 bases left between them. CDR1 SGHTA and CDR2 FQGNSA come from the germline V gene. The CDR3 region is CASSPHYSLSGNTIYF. The DNA for the CDR3 is TGTGCCAGCAGCCCCCATTACAGTCTCTCTGGAAACACCATATATTTT.

The rearrangement links TRBV11-2 to TRBJ1-1; possibly TRBD1 for D (5 bases). V was cut by 5 bases and J by 1 base, with 14 bases left in between. The CDR3 sequence is 15 residues long. Germline V gene lookup returns CDR1 SGHAT and CDR2 FQNNGV. CDR3 DNA: TGTGCCAGCAGCCGACCTACAACAGGGAACACTGAAGCTTTCTTT. Its translation: CASSRPTTGNTEAFF. The whole variable domain, filled in from reference TRBV11-2 and TRBJ1-1, reads EAGVAQSPRYKIIEKRQSVAFWCNPISGHATLYWYQQILGQGPKLLIQFQNNGVVDDSQLPKDRFSAERLKGVDSTLKIQPAKLEDSAVYLCASSRPTTGNTEAFFGQGTRLTVV.

The J gene is TRBJ2-1, the V gene TRBV7-9, with D perhaps matching TRBD1 (6 bases). CDR1 is SEHNR, CDR2 FQNEAQ, per germline (reference sequence). This CDR3 has 12 amino acids. The ends were cut back, 6 bases at V and 12 bases at J, with 15 bases in the middle. CDR3 protein: CASRNRARVQFF. The CDR3 DNA reads TGTGCCAGCAGAAACAGGGCTCGAGTGCAGTTCTTC.

CDR3 amino acids: CASSLTGRGRTDTQYF. The CDR3 coding sequence is TGTGCCAGCAGCCTCACGGGGCGGGGGCGCACAGATACGCAGTATTTT. The chain combines TRBV11-3 with TRBJ2-3; possibly TRBD2 for D (7 bases). With 5 bases removed from V and 1 base from J, the gap between germline ends came to 16 bases. This CDR3 comprises 16 residues. The germline gives CDR1 SGHNT, CDR2 YENEEA.

V and J are TRBV14 and TRBJ2-1; weak D call: TRBD2 (6 bases). This CDR3 contains 16 residues. The germline CDR1 and CDR2 sequences are SGHDN and FVKESK. V was clipped by 2 bases and J by 6 bases, with 17 bases between them. The CDR3 here is CASSQKGRLMGNEQFF. In nucleotides, the CDR3 is TGTGCCAGCAGCCAAAAAGGGAGGTTAATGGGCAATGAGCAGTTCTTC.

The chain couples TRBV7-2 to TRBJ1-5; D is undetermined. Deletions cut 0 bases from V and 1 base from J, with 7 bases between. Germline V gene sequence: CDR1 SGHTA, CDR2 FQGNSA. This CDR3 has 15 amino acids. The DNA for the CDR3 is TGTGCCAGCAGCTTAGCGACTAGGAGCAATCAGCCCCAGCATTTT. This codes for CASSLATRSNQPQHF.

In its sample, this clone was seen a few times. V is TRBV3-1 (or the pseudogene TRBV3-2) and J is TRBJ1-6; weak D call: TRBD1 (5 bases). CDR3 length: 17 amino acids. Germline CDR1 is LGHDT and CDR2 is YNNKEL (reference sequence). V shed 3 bases and J shed 9 bases, with 21 bases lying between them. CDR3 amino acids: CASSQAKTSGRRSPLHF. DNA for the CDR3: TGTGCCAGCAGCCAGGCAAAGACCTCAGGGAGGCGTTCACCCCTCCACTTT.